In this sample, the clone carrying this TCR beta chain turned up once. The junction does not match germline at one end; this may be a read error. PCR was performed a second time for about 7 to 12 cycles using a sample-barcoded 5' primer and a J-beta primer mix. From the 5' RACE reads, TCRdb called clonotypes with MiXCR, one entry per CDR3 protein. Altogether about 1.7 million distinct CDR3 sequences are present, roughly 30% being singletons, with the ten largest covering 7.7%. The data originate from a study of blood T cells in healthy people across ages. Germline V lookup: CDR1 SGHTA, CDR2 FQGNSA. CDR3 length: 13 amino acids.

The TCR sequence derives from a woman younger than 45 in good health. The chain combines TRBV7-2 with TRBJ1-2; D may be TRBD1 (6 bases). The source material was blood. This CDR3 reads CASSPDRNYGDTF. The CDR3 DNA sequence: TGTGCCAGCAGCCCAGACAGGAACTATGGCGACACCTTC.